The 20 T cell receptor beta chains below come from one sample, sequenced in a study of beta chain features in type 1 diabetes. The whole isolated RNA underwent reverse transcription, so sequencing captured expressed TCRB transcripts. Sequencing used immunoSEQ multiplex PCR; TCRdb keeps in-frame clones, though not all of them. The sample lists about half a million clones, 11% seen once, with 0.04% to 0.05% in the top ten. Input material: naive CD4+ T cells from blood. The source is a woman aged 18-29 years in good health.

This clone was seen a handful of times. The chain uses TRBV14 and TRBJ1-2; no clear D gene. CDR1 is SGHDN and CDR2 is FVKESK in the germline V gene. The CDR3 totals 14 residues. V lost 2 bases to trimming and J lost 4 bases, with 11 bases between them. This chain's CDR3 is CASSQSRLSYGYTF. CDR3 in DNA: TGTGCCAGCAGCCAAAGCCGACTGAGCTATGGCTACACCTTC.

This clone was detected a few times. The chain recombines TRBV30 with TRBJ1-5, with D unclear. V dropped 3 bases and J dropped 0 bases, with 21 bases sitting between them. The CDR3 runs 18 residues. Germline V gives CDR1 GTSNPN, CDR2 SVGIG (reference sequence). The CDR3 DNA follows: TGTGCCTGGAGCCAAGGACGGCAGTCGATCTATAGCAATCAGCCCCAGCATTTT. Translating gives CAWSQGRQSIYSNQPQHF.

V usage is TRBV4-3 and J usage is TRBJ2-1; 10 nucleotides match TRBD2. J lost 7 bases, V lost 0 bases, and 6 bases had no gene match. Germline CDR1 and CDR2: LGHNA and YSLEER. This CDR3 comprises 16 residues. The CDR3: CASSQESAGGHNEQFF. As DNA, the CDR3 is TGCGCCAGCAGCCAAGAGTCAGCGGGGGGGCATAATGAGCAGTTCTTC.

This clone was detected only a few times. The chain is built from TRBV9 and TRBJ2-7; the D gene is possibly TRBD2 (6 bases). The CDR3 length is 13 residues. Trimming removed 3 bases at V and 7 bases at J, with 14 bases between. Germline CDR1 is SGDLS and CDR2 is YYNGEE. The CDR3 nucleotides read TGTGCCAGCAGCGAAGCACTAGCCGGAGAGCAGTACGTC. Protein: CASSEALAGEQYV.

As concerns this clone: This specimen includes other DNA sequences encoding the same CDR3. CDR3 nucleotide sequence: TGTGCCAGCAGCCCGGACAGGGGAAGCTCCTACGAGCAGTACTTC. It yields the protein CASSPDRGSSYEQYF. J is TRBJ2-7 and V is TRBV7-9, with TRBD1 identical over 9 bases. The CDR3 totals 15 residues. Per the germline V gene, CDR1 is SEHNR and CDR2 is FQNEAQ (reference sequence). V lost 5 bases, J lost 0 bases, and 5 bases stayed unmatched.

This clone has a handful of counts. The DNA of the CDR3 is TGTGCCAGCTTAAGGACGGCGAAGATGAACACTGAAGCTTTCTTT. Amino acid sequence: CASLRTAKMNTEAFF. V gene TRBV18 combines with J gene TRBJ1-1; D unresolved. V was clipped by 7 bases and J by 0 bases, with 15 bases between them. CDR3 length: 15 residues. The germline CDR1 and CDR2 sequences are KGHSH and LQKENI.

This clone was seen more than once but under ten times. Other DNA variants within this sample encode the same CDR3. The chain is built from TRBV11-2 and TRBJ2-3; unclear D gene. V dropped 0 bases and J dropped 6 bases, with 7 bases sitting between them. Germline V gene sequence: CDR1 SGHAT, CDR2 FQNNGV. The CDR3 length is 13 residues. The DNA of the CDR3 is TGTGCCAGCAGCTTAGATCCTCCTGATACGCAGTATTTT. It codes for CASSLDPPDTQYF.

V usage is TRBV7-9 and J usage is TRBJ1-2; D gene ambiguous. From germline, CDR1 is SEHNR and CDR2 FQNEAQ (reference sequence). The CDR3 consists of 13 residues. V lost 2 bases, J lost 1 base, and 5 bases lay in between. CDR3 residues: CASSLRDNYGYTF. The CDR3, as DNA: TGTGCCAGCAGCTTAAGAGATAACTATGGCTACACCTTC. The whole variable domain, remainder taken from reference TRBV7-9 and TRBJ1-2, is DTGVSQNPRHKITKRGQNVTFRCDPISEHNRLYWYRQTLGQGPEFLTYFQNEAQLEKSRLLSDRFSAERPKGSFSTLEIQRTEQGDSAMYLCASSLRDNYGYTFGSGTRLTVV.

This chain's CDR3 is CASSMTSGEQYF. The CDR3 DNA reads TGTGCCAGCAGTATGACTAGCGGTGAGCAGTACTTC. The rearrangement uses TRBV2 and TRBJ2-7, with 9 bases lining up with TRBD2. This CDR3 has 12 residues. Germline-derived CDR1 and CDR2 are SNHLY and FYNNEI. Unmatched junction bases numbered 3, after V lost 5 bases and J lost 7 bases.

The CDR3 spells CASSVSSQHQETQYF. The CDR3 coding sequence is TGTGCCAGCAGCGTATCTAGTCAGCACCAAGAGACCCAGTACTTC. The chain recombines TRBV9 with TRBJ2-5; D not certain. The CDR3 spans 15 residues. Germline CDR1 and CDR2: SGDLS and YYNGEE. V lost 1 base, J lost 0 bases, and 10 bases lay in between.

CDR3 sequence: CASSMVGGIHTDTQYF. DNA of the CDR3: TGTGCCAGCAGTATGGTGGGAGGCATTCACACAGATACGCAGTATTTT. This chain links TRBV28 with TRBJ2-3; possible D gene TRBD2, 6 bases. Trimming stripped 5 bases from V and 2 bases from J, with 17 bases between. Germline V CDR1 and CDR2: MDHEN, SYDVKM. The CDR3 totals 16 residues. Looking up the rest from reference TRBV28 and TRBJ2-3 gives the full variable domain: DVKVTQSSRYLVKRTGEKVFLECVQDMDHENMFWYRQDPGLGLRLIYFSYDVKMKEKGDIPEGYSVSREKKERFSLILESASTNQTSMYLCASSMVGGIHTDTQYFGPGTRLTVL.

The rearrangement joins TRBV10-3 to TRBJ1-5; TRBD1 matches 8 bases. Germline V gene sequence: CDR1 ENHRY, CDR2 SYGVKD. Trimming took 10 bases from V and 7 from J; bases not matched to a gene: 12. There are 14 residues in the CDR3. The DNA of the CDR3 is TGTGCCACCCACTTCGGGACAGGAGTACAGCCCCAGCATTTT. Translation: CATHFGTGVQPQHF.

The chain recombines TRBV7-2 with TRBJ2-3; TRBD2 matches at 9 bases. V dropped 5 bases and J dropped 4; count of bases not matched to a gene: 19. The CDR3 runs 19 residues. Germline lookup yields CDR1 SGHTA and CDR2 FQGNSA. CDR3 coding DNA: TGTGCCAGCAGCCCGAGCCGGTTAGCGGGAGCGATTGGGCCAGATACGCAGTATTTT. It specifies CASSPSRLAGAIGPDTQYF.

The chain recombines TRBV4-3 with TRBJ2-5; tentatively, D is TRBD1 (7 bases). CDR1 LGHNA and CDR2 YSLEER come from the germline V gene. V was trimmed by 4 bases and J by 2 bases, leaving 14 bases between them. There are 15 residues in the CDR3. The CDR3: CASSPQTGRQETQYF. The CDR3 bases are TGCGCCAGCAGCCCCCAGACAGGGAGGCAAGAGACCCAGTACTTC.

The chain joins TRBV2 to TRBJ2-5; TRBD2 agrees at 7 bases. V was pared by 4 bases and J by 5 bases, with 7 bases of the junction left unmatched. The CDR3 contains 14 residues. Germline assignment: CDR1 SNHLY and CDR2 FYNNEI. The CDR3 DNA sequence: TGTGCCAGCAGTGGGGTAGCGGGCAGCGAGACCCAGTACTTC. Protein product: CASSGVAGSETQYF.

This clone appeared a few times. The genes are TRBV5-1 and TRBJ1-4; the D gene is possibly TRBD1 (6 bases). Germline CDR1 SGHRS, CDR2 YFSETQ. The CDR3 consists of 14 residues. V was shortened by 1 base and J by 4 bases, with 8 bases between the two germline ends. CDR3 sequence reads: CASSLRTVNEKLFF. In DNA form, the CDR3 reads TGCGCCAGCAGCTTGAGGACAGTTAATGAAAAACTGTTTTTT.

The table lists this clone with a count of one. The rearrangement links TRBV18 to TRBJ2-3; TRBD2 matches 7 bases. J was trimmed by 5 bases and V by 1 base; bases with no gene match: 12. Germline V CDR1 and CDR2: KGHSH, LQKENI. CDR3 length equals 17 residues. CDR3 protein: CASSPQPPGRERDTQYF. The DNA of the CDR3 is TGTGCCAGCTCACCACAACCTCCGGGGCGGGAGAGAGATACGCAGTATTTT.

The sample holds a few counts of this clone. The chain combines TRBV7-6 with TRBJ2-1; D unresolved. Germline CDR1 and CDR2: SGHVS and FNYEAQ. The CDR3 has 15 residues. The germline V and J ends were trimmed by 1 base and 5 bases, with 12 bases remaining between them. The CDR3 region has the DNA TGTGCCAGCAGCTTAGATAGGCTAGTCAACAATGAGCAGTTCTTC. Protein sequence: CASSLDRLVNNEQFF.

The chain has TRBV29-1 and TRBJ1-2; D gene unclear. The CDR3 runs to 13 residues. V was shortened by 3 bases and J by 0 bases, with 8 bases between the two germline ends. Germline V gene data show CDR1 as SQVTM and CDR2 as ANQGSEA. The CDR3 nucleotides are TGCAGCGTTGAGAAAGGGTCTAACTATGGCTACACCTTC. This encodes CSVEKGSNYGYTF.

This clone was counted a few times. The rearrangement uses TRBV7-9 and TRBJ1-1; 7 nucleotides align to TRBD1. V dropped 5 bases and J dropped 7; count of bases not matched to a gene: 10. There are 14 residues in the CDR3. Germline CDR1 and CDR2: SEHNR and FQNEAQ (reference sequence). The CDR3 is CASSQRQGLGEAFF. The CDR3 DNA reads as TGTGCCAGCAGCCAGAGACAGGGCTTGGGTGAAGCTTTCTTT.